This T cell receptor beta chain was captured in a study of T cell responses to AZD1222 COVID-19 vaccine. Study-level points and caveats: Among AZD1222 vaccinees, only six were seropositive at baseline. No day 14 peak samples; only post-peak repertoires were characterized. Donors, mostly white British, included more females; clonal diversity was possibly underestimated.

TCRdb keeps only in-frame clones here, not all; method: immunoSEQ multiplex PCR. This sample yields some 80,000 clones, of which roughly nine tenths are seen a single time; around 7.7% belongs to the top ten. For this clone: Its matching antigen is unknown.

The sequence derives from an adult in good health. Sequenced material: peripheral blood, taken on day 0 of AZD1222 vaccination.

CDR3: CASSFPQGNQPQHF. The CDR3 coding sequence is TGTGCCAGTAGTTTCCCTCAGGGGAATCAGCCCCAGCATTTT. The V and J genes are TRBV19 and TRBJ1-5, with TRBD1 as a possible D gene (6 bases). V was cut by 5 bases and J by 4 bases, with 12 bases left in between. CDR3 length: 14 residues. The germline V gene has CDR1 LNHDA and CDR2 SQIVND (reference sequence).